This is a list of T cell receptor beta chains from one sample in a study of shared clonotypes between healthy human individuals. The table came from immunoSEQ multiplex PCR; TCRdb's copy has only in-frame clones and leaves some out. The sample has around 1.1 million clones; around 77% are singletons. The sequencing sample was made of memory CD4+ T cells from PBMCs. Receptors originate from a young man in good health. Some clones in this sample may be carry-over from other donors' samples. Each CDR3 is given with its conserved first and last residue. D genes are given only for firm matches. Rows may omit the clone size; those that give it use once, few, many or a size class.

>NA|TRBD1|TRBJ1-4|TRBV5-5
CASSTGTGIEKLFF
TGTGCCAGCAGCACCGGGACAGGGATCGAAAAACTGTTTTTT
>once|NA|TRBJ2-1|TRBV9
CASSALTGTGYNEQFF
TGTGCCAGCAGCGCGCTAACCGGGACTGGATACAATGAGCAGTTCTTC
>NA|TRBD2|TRBJ2-1|TRBV6-1
CASSEGTSGYREQFF
TGTGCCAGCAGTGAAGGCACTAGCGGGTACAGGGAGCAGTTCTTC
>NA|NA|TRBJ2-7|TRBV7-8
CASSKGPLAYEQYF
TGTGCCAGCAGCAAAGGACCCTTGGCCTACGAGCAGTACTTC
>NA|NA|TRBJ1-3|TRBV28
CASSLWGLQDSNSGNTIYF
TGTGCCAGCAGTTTATGGGGACTTCAGGACAGTAACTCTGGAAACACCATATATTTT
>NA|NA|TRBJ2-3|TRBV11-2
CASSFTDTQYF
TGTGCCAGCAGCTTTACAGATACGCAGTATTTT
>NA|NA|TRBJ2-1|TRBV7-9
CASSLTVVDWGNEQFF
TGTGCCAGCAGCCTGACGGTAGTGGATTGGGGCAATGAGCAGTTCTTC
>NA|TRBD2|TRBJ2-5|TRBV5-1
CASSLSGGLAGETQYF
TGCGCCAGCAGCTTGTCGGGGGGACTAGCGGGAGAGACCCAGTACTTC
>NA|TRBD2|TRBJ2-7|TRBV4-3
CASSQTGLATYEQYF
TGCGCCAGCAGCCAAACGGGACTAGCGACCTACGAGCAGTACTTC
>NA|NA|TRBJ1-3|TRBV27
CASSLRGAGTLGNTIYF
TGTGCCAGCAGTTTGAGGGGGGCCGGGACACTCGGAAACACCATATATTTT